The T cell receptor beta chain under discussion was sequenced for a study of blood T cells in healthy people across ages. Study-wide results and caveats: Per million T cells, TCR beta diversity dropped roughly linearly as age increased. Long-lived donors exceeded aged donors in naive CD4+ cells and diversity.

A second PCR of 7 to 11 cycles used a sample-barcoded 5' primer and a J-beta primer mix. All cDNA molecules were each tagged by a template-switch adaptor with 12 random nucleotides. In TCRdb, the 5' RACE reads were re-called with MiXCR into one record per CDR3 protein. The sample holds 1.5 million to 2 million distinct CDR3 sequences; about two fifths are singletons and the top ten take roughly 24%. A note on this clonotype: The antigen is undetermined.

The germline V gene has CDR1 KGHSH and CDR2 LQKENI. The CDR3 contains 18 residues. Trimming cost V 4 bases and J 5 bases, with 24 bases left between them. In each sample, at least 6 million PBMCs were isolated. V gene TRBV18 combines with J gene TRBJ2-1, with D tentatively TRBD1 or TRBD2 (8 bases each). Specimen: blood. The sequence derives from a human donor in good health. The DNA for the CDR3 is TGTGCCAGCTCACACCGGGGACTAGGGACAGGTAGAGACAATGAGCAGTTCTTC. Translated: CASSHRGLGTGRDNEQFF.